Each of the 8 T cell receptor beta chains below was sequenced from the same sample in a study of beta chain features in type 1 diabetes. Reverse transcribing all isolated RNA meant expressed TCRB transcripts were sequenced. Measured with immunoSEQ multiplex PCR; TCRdb has only the in-frame clones, and not every one. Here the sample spans roughly 140,000 clones, under 9.5% being singletons. The sample comprised central memory CD4+ T cells from blood. The receptors stem from a man aged 18 to 30 in good health.

This clone has just a few counts. The J gene is TRBJ2-1, the V gene TRBV19; D unresolved. V was cut by 0 bases and J by 7 bases, with 4 bases left in between. There are 12 residues in the CDR3. CDR1 and CDR2 (germline): LNHDA, SQIVND (reference sequence). As DNA, the CDR3 is TGTGCCAGTAGTATAGATCTAAATGAGCAGTTCTTC. Translated: CASSIDLNEQFF.

This clone was picked up a small number of times. The chain is built from TRBV5-4 and TRBJ1-2; 10 bases align to TRBD1. CDR3 size: 15 residues. The germline gives CDR1 SGHNT, CDR2 YYREEE (reference sequence). The V segment lost 3 bases and the J segment 8 bases; nucleotides outside the gene matches: 10. The DNA of the CDR3 is TGTGCCAGCAGCTCCCCGGACAGGGGGTTGTGGGGCTACACCTTC. It is translated as CASSSPDRGLWGYTF.

The chain carries TRBV7-8 and TRBJ2-5, with 8 positions matching TRBD1. This CDR3 contains 14 residues. The germline gives CDR1 SGHVS, CDR2 FQNEAQ. The ends lost 3 bases at V and 5 bases at J; junction bases unmatched: 5. The CDR3 DNA sequence: TGTGCCAGCAGCTTTGGCAGGGGGCTGGAGACCCAGTACTTC. It codes for CASSFGRGLETQYF. Filled out from reference TRBV7-8 and TRBJ2-5, the complete variable domain reads GAGVSQSPRYKVAKRGQDVALRCDPISGHVSLFWYQQALGQGPEFLTYFQNEAQLDKSGLPSDRFFAERPEGSVSTLKIQRTQQEDSAVYLCASSFGRGLETQYFGPGTRLLVL.

In its sample, this clone was seen many times. V is TRBV9 and J is TRBJ2-1; TRBD2 might be the D (6 bases). Germline CDR1 SGDLS, CDR2 YYNGEE. V was clipped by 3 bases and J by 9 bases, with 16 bases between them. This CDR3 spans 14 amino acids. CDR3 region: CASSGESRLVEQFF. The CDR3 bases are TGTGCCAGCAGCGGCGAAAGTCGACTAGTTGAGCAGTTCTTC.

This clone showed up just a few times. The chain uses TRBV19 and TRBJ2-5, with 7 bases fitting TRBD1. Germline V gives CDR1 LNHDA, CDR2 SQIVND (reference sequence). This CDR3 contains 13 residues. V shed 10 bases and J 6 bases; nucleotides not matched to a gene: 11. The CDR3 DNA reads TGTGCCACCAGACAGGGCCAGGATCAGACCCAGTACTTC. Protein sequence: CATRQGQDQTQYF.

The chain recombines TRBV30 with TRBJ2-3; TRBD2 aligns across 9 bases. Germline loops: CDR1 GTSNPN, CDR2 SVGIG (reference sequence). This CDR3 is built from 14 residues. J lost 2 bases, V lost 3 bases, and 3 bases had no gene match. CDR3 coding DNA: TGTGCCTGGAGCAGCGGGGGGCTCACAGATACGCAGTATTTT. Residues: CAWSSGGLTDTQYF.

V and J are TRBV6-1 and TRBJ1-5; D possibly corresponds to TRBD1 (5 bases). CDR1 and CDR2 (germline): MNHNS, SASEGT. Trimming cost V 4 bases and J 3 bases, with 7 bases left between them. The CDR3 sequence is 13 residues long. CDR3 bases: TGTGCCAGCAGTGCCAGGGCCAATCAGCCCCAGCATTTT. Translation: CASSARANQPQHF.

This clone has more than one count but fewer than ten. The chain carries TRBV28 and TRBJ2-1; D may be TRBD2 (5 bases). V shed 5 bases and J shed 0 bases, with 14 bases lying between them. Germline V gene lookup returns CDR1 MDHEN and CDR2 SYDVKM. This CDR3 has 16 residues. The CDR3 region is CASSPRGGSSYNEQFF. The CDR3 DNA follows: TGTGCCAGCAGTCCCCGAGGTGGGAGCTCCTACAATGAGCAGTTCTTC.